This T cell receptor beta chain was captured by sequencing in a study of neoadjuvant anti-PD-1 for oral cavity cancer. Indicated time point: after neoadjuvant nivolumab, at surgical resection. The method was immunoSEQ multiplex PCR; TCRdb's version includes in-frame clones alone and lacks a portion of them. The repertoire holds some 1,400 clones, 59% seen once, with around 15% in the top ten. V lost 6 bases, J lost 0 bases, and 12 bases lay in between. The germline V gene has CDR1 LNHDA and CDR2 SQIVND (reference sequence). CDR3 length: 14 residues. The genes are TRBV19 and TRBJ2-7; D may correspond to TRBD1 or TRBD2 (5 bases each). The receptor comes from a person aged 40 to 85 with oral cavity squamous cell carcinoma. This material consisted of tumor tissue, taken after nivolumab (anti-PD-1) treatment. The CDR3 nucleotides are TGTGCCAGTAGCGCCAGGGACCTCTCCTACGAGCAGTACTTC. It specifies CASSARDLSYEQYF.